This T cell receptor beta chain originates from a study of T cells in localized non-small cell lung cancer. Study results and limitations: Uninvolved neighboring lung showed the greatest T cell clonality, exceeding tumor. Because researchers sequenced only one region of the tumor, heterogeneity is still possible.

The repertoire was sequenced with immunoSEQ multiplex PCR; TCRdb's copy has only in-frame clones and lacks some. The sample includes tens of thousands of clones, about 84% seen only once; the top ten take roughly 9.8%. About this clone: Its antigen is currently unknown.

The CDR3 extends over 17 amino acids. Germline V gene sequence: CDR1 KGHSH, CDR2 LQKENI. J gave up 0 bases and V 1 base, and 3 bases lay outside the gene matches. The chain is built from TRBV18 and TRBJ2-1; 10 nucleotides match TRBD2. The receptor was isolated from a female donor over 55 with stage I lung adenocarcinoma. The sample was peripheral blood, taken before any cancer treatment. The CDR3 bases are TGTGCCAGCTCACCACTACCTAGCGGGAGCTCCTACAATGAGCAGTTCTTC. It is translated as CASSPLPSGSSYNEQFF.